The sample holds a few counts of the clone carrying this T cell receptor (beta chain). The antigen remains unidentified. This entry belongs to a study of T cells in Graves' hyperthyroidism and ophthalmopathy. Study context: Peripheral blood was taken when the disease was first diagnosed, before any treatment began. Study outcomes and limitations: Most thyroid clonotypes expanded above 0.001 were also detected in blood.

Researchers barred patients who had uncontrolled infection, other autoimmune disease, pregnancy or lactation. Diagnosis rested on symptoms, serum thyroxine and TRAb, thyroid ultrasound, and orbital computed tomography. There were TCR beta CDR3 regions amplified from RNA transcripts. HTBI primers were the set used in a first-round RT-PCR of the TCR CDR3. TCRdb itself ran the multiplex PCR reads through MiXCR, one entry per CDR3 protein. In the table there are under 650,000 distinct CDR3 sequences, roughly 15% of which are singletons. The CDR3 is 15 amino acids. Per the germline V gene, CDR1 is SEHNR and CDR2 is FQNEAQ (reference sequence). J gave up 4 bases and V 5 bases, and 6 bases lay outside the gene matches.

The sample consisted of blood. The clonotype originates from a woman aged 25-40 years with Graves' hyperthyroidism. V is TRBV7-9 and J is TRBJ1-5, with TRBD1 matching 9 bases. CDR3 region: CASSLTGTGNQPQHF. DNA for the CDR3: TGTGCCAGCAGCCTAACCGGGACAGGGAATCAGCCCCAGCATTTT.